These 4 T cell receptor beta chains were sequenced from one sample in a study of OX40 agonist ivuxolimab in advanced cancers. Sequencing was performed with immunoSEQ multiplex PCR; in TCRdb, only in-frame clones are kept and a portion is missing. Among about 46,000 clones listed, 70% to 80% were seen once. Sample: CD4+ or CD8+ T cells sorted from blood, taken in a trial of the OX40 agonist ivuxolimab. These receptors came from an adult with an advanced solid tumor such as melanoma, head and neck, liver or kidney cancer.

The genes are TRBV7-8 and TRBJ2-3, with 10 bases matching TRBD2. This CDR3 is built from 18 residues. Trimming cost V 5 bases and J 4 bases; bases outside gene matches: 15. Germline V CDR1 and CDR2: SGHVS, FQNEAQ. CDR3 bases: TGTGCCAGCAGCCTCGGAGGGGGGCTAGCGGGAGTTGCAGATACGCAGTATTTT. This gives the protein CASSLGGGLAGVADTQYF.

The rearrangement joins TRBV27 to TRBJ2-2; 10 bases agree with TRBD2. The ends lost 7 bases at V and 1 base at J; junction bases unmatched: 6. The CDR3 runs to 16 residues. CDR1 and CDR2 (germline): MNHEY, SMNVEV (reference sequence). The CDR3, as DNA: TGTGCCAGCAAAAGGACTAGCGGTGGGAACACCGGGGAGCTGTTTTTT. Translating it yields CASKRTSGGNTGELFF.

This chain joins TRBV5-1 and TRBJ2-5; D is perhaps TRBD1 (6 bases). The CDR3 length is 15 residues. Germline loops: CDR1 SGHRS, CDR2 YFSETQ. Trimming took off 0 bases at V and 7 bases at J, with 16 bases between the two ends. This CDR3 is CASSLGTGYIGTQYF. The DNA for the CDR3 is TGCGCCAGCAGCTTGGGCACAGGGTATATCGGGACCCAGTACTTC.

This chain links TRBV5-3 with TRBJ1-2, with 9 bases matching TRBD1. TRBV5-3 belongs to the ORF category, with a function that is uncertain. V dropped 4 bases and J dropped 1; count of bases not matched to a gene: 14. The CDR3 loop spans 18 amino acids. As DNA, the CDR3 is TGTGCCAGAAGCCCCGGGACAGGGCGGTCGTCGGGTAACTATGGCTACACCTTC. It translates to CARSPGTGRSSGNYGYTF.